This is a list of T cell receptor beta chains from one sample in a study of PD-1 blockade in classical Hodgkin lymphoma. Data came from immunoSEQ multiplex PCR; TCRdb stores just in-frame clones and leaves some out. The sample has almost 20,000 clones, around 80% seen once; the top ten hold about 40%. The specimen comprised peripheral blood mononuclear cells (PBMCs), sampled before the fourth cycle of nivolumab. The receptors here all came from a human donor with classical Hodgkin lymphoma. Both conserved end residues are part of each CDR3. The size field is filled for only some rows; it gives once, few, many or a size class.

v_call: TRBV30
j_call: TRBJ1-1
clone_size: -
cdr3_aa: CAWSLNTRDTEAFF

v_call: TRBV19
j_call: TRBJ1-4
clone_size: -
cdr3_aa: CASSIGTGYEKLFF

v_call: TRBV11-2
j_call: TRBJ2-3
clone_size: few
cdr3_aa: CASSLGGDTTDTQYF

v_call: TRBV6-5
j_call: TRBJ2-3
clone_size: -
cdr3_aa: CASSSRGAESTDTQYF

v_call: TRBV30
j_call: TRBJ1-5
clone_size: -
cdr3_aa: CAWSSETGRSNQPQHF

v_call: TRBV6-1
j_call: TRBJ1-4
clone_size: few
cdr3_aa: CASRGDRFNEKLFF

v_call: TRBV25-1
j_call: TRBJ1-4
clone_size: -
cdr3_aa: CASSDLTGAREKLFF

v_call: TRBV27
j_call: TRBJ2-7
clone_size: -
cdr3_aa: CASSPTGSGSYEQYF

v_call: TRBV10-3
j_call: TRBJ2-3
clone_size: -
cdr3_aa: CAISEKGGTDTQYF

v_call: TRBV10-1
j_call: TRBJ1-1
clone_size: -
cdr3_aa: CASKGRGDSTEAFF

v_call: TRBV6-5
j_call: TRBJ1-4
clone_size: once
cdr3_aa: CATDEKLFF

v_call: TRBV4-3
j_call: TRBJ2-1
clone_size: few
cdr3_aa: CASSQEGLSGNEQFF

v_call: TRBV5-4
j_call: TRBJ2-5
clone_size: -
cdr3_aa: CASSLAAGQETQYF

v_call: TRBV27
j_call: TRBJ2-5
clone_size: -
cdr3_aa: CASKQAGTYQETQYF

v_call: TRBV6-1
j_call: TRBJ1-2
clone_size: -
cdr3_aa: CASSPGAPGYGYTF

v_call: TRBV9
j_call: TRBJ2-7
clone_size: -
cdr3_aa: CASSAGTGDEQYF

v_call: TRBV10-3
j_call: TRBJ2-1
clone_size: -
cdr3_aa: CATSALSYNEQFF

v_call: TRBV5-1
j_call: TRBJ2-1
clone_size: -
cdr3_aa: CASSFSARDNNEQFF

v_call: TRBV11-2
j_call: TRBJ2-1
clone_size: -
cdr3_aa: CASSLPGVGNEQFF

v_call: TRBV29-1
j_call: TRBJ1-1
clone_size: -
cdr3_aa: CSGGQGGTEAFF

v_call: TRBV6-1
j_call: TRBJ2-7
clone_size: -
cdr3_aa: CASSEWAVYIQHEQYF

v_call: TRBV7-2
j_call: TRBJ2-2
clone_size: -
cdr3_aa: CASSILAGGRELFF

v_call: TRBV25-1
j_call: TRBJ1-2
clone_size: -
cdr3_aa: CASRAGTGGDYGYTF

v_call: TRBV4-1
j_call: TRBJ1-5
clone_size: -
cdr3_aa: CASSQEGTAFNQPQHF

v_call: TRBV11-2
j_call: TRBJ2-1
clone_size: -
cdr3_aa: CASTRGLLRGNEQFF

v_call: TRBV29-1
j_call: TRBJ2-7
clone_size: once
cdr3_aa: CSLAKGTRGDEQYF

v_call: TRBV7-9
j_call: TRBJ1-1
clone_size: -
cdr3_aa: CASSLEGARTEAFF

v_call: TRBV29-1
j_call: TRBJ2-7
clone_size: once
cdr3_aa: CSVGDGPYEQYF

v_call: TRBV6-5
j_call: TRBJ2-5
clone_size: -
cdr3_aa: CASSSDRARQETQYF

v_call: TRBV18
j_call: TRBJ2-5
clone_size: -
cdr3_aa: CASSPLSGAVGETQYF

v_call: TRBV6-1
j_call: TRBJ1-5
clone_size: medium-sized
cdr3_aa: CASSGGYNQPQHF

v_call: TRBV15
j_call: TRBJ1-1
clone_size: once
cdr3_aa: CATSRDVGLYEAFF

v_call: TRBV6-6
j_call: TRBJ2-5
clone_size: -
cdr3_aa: CASSYSESGEQTQYF

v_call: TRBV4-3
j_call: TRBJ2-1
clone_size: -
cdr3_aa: CASSPENYNEQFF

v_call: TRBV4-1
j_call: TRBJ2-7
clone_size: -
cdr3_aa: CASSLGLAGGTYEQYF

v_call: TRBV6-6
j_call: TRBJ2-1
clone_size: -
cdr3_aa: CASSYSNLAGTEQFF

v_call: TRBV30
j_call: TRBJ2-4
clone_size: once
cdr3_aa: CATGTVGGSIQYF

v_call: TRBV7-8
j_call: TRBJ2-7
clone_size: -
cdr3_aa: CASSSRRGVYEQYF

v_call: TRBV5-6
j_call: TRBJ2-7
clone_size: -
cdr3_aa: CASSIGMTYEQYF

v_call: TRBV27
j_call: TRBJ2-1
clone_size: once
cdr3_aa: CASTGLTTGKSYNEQFF

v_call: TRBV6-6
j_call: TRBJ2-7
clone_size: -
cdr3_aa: CASGTDYEQYF

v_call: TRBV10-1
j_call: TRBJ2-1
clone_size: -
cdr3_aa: CASSKGTGPYNEQFF

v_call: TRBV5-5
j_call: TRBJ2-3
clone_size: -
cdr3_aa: CASSSATDTQYF

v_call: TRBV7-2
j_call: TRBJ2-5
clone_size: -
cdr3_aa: CASSLGLEWQETQYF

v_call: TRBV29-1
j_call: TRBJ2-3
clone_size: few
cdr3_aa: CSVPLAGADTQYF

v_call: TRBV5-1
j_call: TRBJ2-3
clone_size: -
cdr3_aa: CASSLRTGGDTQYF

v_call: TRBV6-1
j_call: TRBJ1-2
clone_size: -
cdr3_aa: CASRQGRSYTF

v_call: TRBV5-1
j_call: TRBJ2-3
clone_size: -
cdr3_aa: CASSQGTGVTDTQYF

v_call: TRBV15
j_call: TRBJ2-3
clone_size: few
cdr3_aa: CATNAGVGTDTQYF

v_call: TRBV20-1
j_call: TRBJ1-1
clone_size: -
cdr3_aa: CSARGNTEAFF

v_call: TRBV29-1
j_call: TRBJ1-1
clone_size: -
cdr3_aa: CSGDGQDINTEAFF

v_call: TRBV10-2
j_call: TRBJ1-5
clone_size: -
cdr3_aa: CASSERGGVGNQPQHF

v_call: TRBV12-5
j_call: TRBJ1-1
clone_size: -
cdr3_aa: CASGLSGAGEAFF

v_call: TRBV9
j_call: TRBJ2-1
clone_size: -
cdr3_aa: CASSVEEGGEQFF